Following are 10 T cell receptor beta chains from one sample sequenced in a study of cytomegalovirus exposure and HLA in healthy donors. Use of 60 Vbeta and 13 Jbeta primers characterized the PCR. TCRdb's copy holds only in-frame clones and misses some; the assay was immunoSEQ multiplex PCR. The sample contains 95,000 to 150,000 clones, 78% of which appear only once. The sample was PBMCs. These receptors originate from a man aged 25 to 45 in good health and CMV-seropositive.

This chain connects TRBV7-6 to TRBJ2-1; 10 bases are shared with TRBD1. Germline V gives CDR1 SGHVS, CDR2 FNYEAQ. V was pared by 5 bases and J by 8 bases, with 9 bases of the junction left unmatched. The CDR3 has 15 residues. The CDR3: CASSPGQGFGHEQFF. For the CDR3, the DNA is TGTGCCAGCAGCCCGGGACAGGGGTTTGGGCATGAGCAGTTCTTC.

The chain recombines TRBV15 with TRBJ2-7, with D hard to call. This CDR3 is built from 13 residues. V lost 0 bases and J lost 7, with 10 bases in between. The germline V gene encodes CDR1 LNHNV and CDR2 YYDKDF (reference sequence). CDR3 protein: CATSRDRRTEQYF. In DNA, the CDR3 is TGTGCCACCAGCAGAGATAGAAGAACTGAGCAGTACTTC.

In this sample, this clone turned up a few times. V usage is TRBV9 and J usage is TRBJ2-1; 10 bases fit TRBD2. V shed 0 bases, J shed 10 bases, and the junction held 4 bases outside the gene matches. Per germline, CDR1 SGDLS and CDR2 YYNGEE. The CDR3 has 14 amino acids. CDR3 coding DNA: TGTGCCAGCAGCGTAGCTGGGACTAGCGCGGAGCAGTTCTTC. Translation: CASSVAGTSAEQFF.

This clone was observed once. The chain has TRBV11-3 and TRBJ2-5; 7 bases agree with TRBD1. Germline lookup yields CDR1 SGHNT and CDR2 YENEEA. This CDR3 spans 14 amino acids. V lost 5 bases, J lost 4 bases, and 7 bases stayed unmatched. The CDR3 sequence: CASSATPGGETQYF. DNA for the CDR3: TGTGCCAGCAGCGCCACCCCAGGGGGAGAGACCCAGTACTTC.

The rearrangement uses TRBV19 and TRBJ2-5, with a tentative D call TRBD1 (5 bases). The CDR3 consists of 13 residues. The V gene lost 5 bases and the J gene lost 1 base, with 8 bases spanning the gap. From germline, CDR1 is LNHDA and CDR2 SQIVND (reference sequence). CDR3 in DNA: TGTGCCAGTAGTCAGGGCTCCCAAGAGACCCAGTACTTC. It yields the protein CASSQGSQETQYF.

There are a few counts of this clone. The chain has TRBV11-3 and TRBJ2-5; D is perhaps TRBD2 (5 bases). The CDR3 has 15 residues. Looked up from germline, CDR1 is SGHNT and CDR2 is YENEEA. Trimming left V 0 bases short and J 1 base short, with 9 bases between. Here the CDR3 reads CASSLDSSSQETQYF. Written as DNA, the CDR3 is TGTGCCAGCAGCTTAGATTCTAGCAGCCAAGAGACCCAGTACTTC.

The chain couples TRBV27 to TRBJ2-1; 8 bases align to TRBD2. The CDR3 has 15 amino acids. CDR1 and CDR2 (germline): MNHEY, SMNVEV (reference sequence). V gave up 5 bases and J gave up 5 bases; unmatched junction bases: 8. Here the CDR3 DNA reads TGTGCCAGCAGTCAGGGACTAGGGCCCAACAATGAGCAGTTCTTC. Translating gives CASSQGLGPNNEQFF.

The chain links TRBV30 to TRBJ2-7; TRBD2 aligns across 7 bases. CDR3 length equals 15 residues. Germline V lookup: CDR1 GTSNPN, CDR2 SVGIG (reference sequence). V shed 2 bases, J shed 2 bases, and the junction held 9 bases outside the gene matches. The CDR3 protein is CAWSFGGGGTYEQYF. The DNA of the CDR3 is TGTGCCTGGAGTTTTGGTGGGGGGGGGACCTACGAGCAGTACTTC.

The V and J genes are TRBV4-1 and TRBJ2-7; 11 nucleotides agree with TRBD1. V trimming: 4 bases; J trimming: 6 bases; junction bases outside the gene matches: 5. This CDR3 has 14 amino acids. CDR1 and CDR2 (germline): MGHRA, YSYEKL. This chain's CDR3 is CASSPQGTGGEQYF. The CDR3 DNA reads TGCGCCAGCAGCCCACAGGGGACAGGGGGCGAGCAGTACTTC.

The chain combines TRBV7-9 with TRBJ2-7, with D possibly being TRBD2 (5 bases). The CDR3 runs to 12 residues. Between the trimmed V and J ends, which lost 3 bases and 5 bases, there was a span of 8 bases. Germline loops: CDR1 SEHNR, CDR2 FQNEAQ (reference sequence). The CDR3 loop is CASSFVLDEQYF. The CDR3 region has the DNA TGTGCCAGCAGCTTCGTACTAGACGAGCAGTACTTC. Variable domain in full (rest from reference TRBV7-9 and TRBJ2-7): DTGVSQNPRHKITKRGQNVTFRCDPISEHNRLYWYRQTLGQGPEFLTYFQNEAQLEKSRLLSDRFSAERPKGSFSTLEIQRTEQGDSAMYLCASSFVLDEQYFGPGTRLTVT.